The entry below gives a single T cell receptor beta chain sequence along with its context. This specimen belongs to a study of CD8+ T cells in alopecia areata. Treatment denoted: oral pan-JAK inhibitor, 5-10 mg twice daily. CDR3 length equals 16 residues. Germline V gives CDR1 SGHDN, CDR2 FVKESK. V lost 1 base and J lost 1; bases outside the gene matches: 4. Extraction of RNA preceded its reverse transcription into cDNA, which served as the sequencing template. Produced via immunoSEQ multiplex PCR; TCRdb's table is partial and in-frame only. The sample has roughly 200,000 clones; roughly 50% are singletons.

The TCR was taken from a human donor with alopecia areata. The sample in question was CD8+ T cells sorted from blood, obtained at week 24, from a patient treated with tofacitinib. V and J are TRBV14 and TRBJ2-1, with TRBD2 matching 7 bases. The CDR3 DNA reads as TGTGCCAGCAGCCAAGGTTGGGGGGGTTCCTACAATGAGCAGTTCTTC. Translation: CASSQGWGGSYNEQFF.